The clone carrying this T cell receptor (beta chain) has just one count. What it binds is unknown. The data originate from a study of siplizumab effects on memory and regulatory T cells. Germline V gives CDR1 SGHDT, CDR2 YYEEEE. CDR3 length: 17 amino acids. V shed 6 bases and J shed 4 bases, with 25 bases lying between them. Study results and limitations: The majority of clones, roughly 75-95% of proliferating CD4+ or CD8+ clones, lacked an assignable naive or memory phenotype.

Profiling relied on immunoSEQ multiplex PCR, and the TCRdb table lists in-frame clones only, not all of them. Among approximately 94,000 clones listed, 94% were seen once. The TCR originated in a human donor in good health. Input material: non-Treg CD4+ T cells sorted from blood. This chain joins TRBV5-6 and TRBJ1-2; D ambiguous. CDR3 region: CASTLSSLTETLYGYTF. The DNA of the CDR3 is TGTGCCAGCACCCTTTCTAGTTTAACAGAGACCCTCTATGGCTACACCTTC.